This T cell receptor (beta chain) comes out of a study of T cells in Graves' hyperthyroidism and ophthalmopathy. Researchers amplified the TCR beta CDR3 regions from RNA transcripts. A first-round RT-PCR of the TCR CDR3 used the HTBI primer set. TCRdb reprocessed the multiplex PCR reads with MiXCR, giving one entry per CDR3 protein. The sample holds around 540,000 distinct CDR3 sequences, about 16% seen once. This clonotype was found many times. The antigen remains unidentified. Germline V gives CDR1 MNHEY, CDR2 SMNVEV (reference sequence). Deletions cut 8 bases from V and 4 bases from J, with 9 bases between. There are 11 residues in the CDR3. A patient was excluded if there was uncontrolled infection, other autoimmune disease, pregnancy or lactation. From under 12 ml of fresh peripheral blood, PBMCs were isolated. Study observations and caveats: Researchers found most expanded thyroid clonotypes above 0.001 in blood as well.

This chain connects TRBV27 to TRBJ2-7, with D possibly matching TRBD1 (5 bases). The sequenced material came from blood. This clonotype originated in a woman aged 25 to 39 with Graves' ophthalmopathy. CDR3 DNA: TGTGCCAGCTCAGGGTTTTACGAGCAGTACTTC. Protein: CASSGFYEQYF.